These T cell receptor beta chains were read from a single sample in a study of shared clonotypes between healthy human individuals. Produced via immunoSEQ multiplex PCR; TCRdb's table is partial and in-frame only. The sample consists of about 700,000 clones, 92% of them appearing once. Sequenced sample: naive CD8+ T cells sorted from blood. These receptors all come from a man aged 25-45 years in good health. The CDR3 runs from the conserved cysteine through the conserved F or W. Fields, in order: clone size, V gene, J gene, D gene, CDR3 DNA, CDR3 protein. D genes are given only for firm matches. Clone size is not always given. Where it is, it says once, few, many or a class for expanded clones.

>NA|TRBV5-6|TRBJ1-6|TRBD1
TGTGCCAGCAGCCTGTCGGGGACAGGGAATTCACCCCTCCACTTT
CASSLSGTGNSPLHF
>NA|TRBV4-3|TRBJ2-7|TRBD1
TGCGCCAGCAGCCAAGATTGGCAGGGGGCCTCCTACGAGCAGTACTTC
CASSQDWQGASYEQYF
>few|TRBV29-1|TRBJ1-2|NA
TGCAGCGTGCGGGACACCTGGGGCTACACCTTC
CSVRDTWGYTF
>few|TRBV6-6|TRBJ2-7|NA
TGTGCCAGCAGTTCTACCCCTTACGAGCAGTACTTC
CASSSTPYEQYF
>NA|TRBV4-1|TRBJ2-1|NA
TGCGCCAGCAGCGACGTGCAGGAACCCTACAATGAGCAGTTCTTC
CASSDVQEPYNEQFF
>NA|TRBV13|TRBJ2-7|NA
TGTGCCAGCAGCTTAGGCTCAACTAGGAACGAGCAGTACTTC
CASSLGSTRNEQYF
>NA|TRBV19|TRBJ2-7|TRBD1
TGTGCCACCTCCCTGGGACAGGGTGCCTACGAGCAGTACTTC
CATSLGQGAYEQYF
>NA|TRBV19|TRBJ2-7|TRBD1
TGTGCCAGTAGTATAGGCAGGGGGTATGGCGAGCAGTACTTC
CASSIGRGYGEQYF
>few|TRBV29-1|TRBJ1-2|TRBD1
TGCAGCGTGACAGGGAATAACTATGGCTACACCTTC
CSVTGNNYGYTF
>NA|TRBV5-1|TRBJ1-1|NA
TGCGCCAGCAGCTTGCTCATTCAGGACACTGAAGCTTTCTTT
CASSLLIQDTEAFF
>NA|TRBV6-1|TRBJ2-4|TRBD1
TGTGCCAGCAGTGAAGCCGGGACAGACTCCAAAAACATTCAGTACTTC
CASSEAGTDSKNIQYF